This TCR beta chain was recorded in a study of blood T cell repertoires in COVID-19. Germline V CDR1 and CDR2: SGHTA, FQGNSA. The CDR3 extends over 13 amino acids. Trimming took 5 bases from V and 4 from J, leaving 9 bases between them. The assay was immunoSEQ multiplex PCR, and TCRdb's table has in-frame clones only and misses some. The sample includes some 150,000 clones, roughly 88% seen only once; the top ten take approximately 1.1%. The sequencing input was peripheral blood. The TCR comes from a man in his sixties who had recovered from COVID-19. The rearrangement links TRBV7-2 to TRBJ2-1; TRBD2 might be the D (6 bases). DNA of the CDR3: TGTGCCAGCAGCATAGGGACTTACAATGAGCAGTTCTTC. It encodes CASSIGTYNEQFF.